This T cell receptor beta chain was identified during a study of cytomegalovirus exposure and HLA in healthy donors. Across the whole study: A prior analysis found about 110 million unique TCR beta sequences from 170 million or so T cells. General study points: It was reported in a later analysis that an Asian-associated ancestry cluster showed fewer N-insertions than the roughly 670-donor mean. Because they were indistinguishable, some V segments, including TRBV6-2 and TRBV6-3, were excluded.

Each donor's status was that of a healthy bone marrow donor. Use of 60 Vbeta and 13 Jbeta primers characterized the PCR. Libraries were prepared by immunoSEQ multiplex PCR; TCRdb keeps only in-frame clonotypes and omits some of them. This table holds some 65,000 clones, 62% found once. The length of the CDR3 is 15 residues. Trimming pared 2 bases from V and 2 bases from J, leaving 12 bases between. Germline CDR1 is SGHRS and CDR2 is YFSETQ. In regard to this clone: Its specificity is not known.

The chain has TRBV5-1 and TRBJ2-3; D gene unclear. Sequencing input: PBMCs. The clonotype comes from a man aged 25 to 45 in good health and CMV-seronegative. CDR3: CASSFETSYTDTQYF. The CDR3 DNA follows: TGCGCCAGCAGCTTCGAGACATCCTACACAGATACGCAGTATTTT.